This T cell receptor beta chain was retrieved from a study of blood T cell repertoires in COVID-19. CDR1 and CDR2 from the germline V gene are LGHDT and YNNKEL (reference sequence). This CDR3 contains 17 residues. J lost 5 bases, V lost 5 bases, and 15 bases had no gene match. Clones were read by immunoSEQ multiplex PCR, and TCRdb kept only the in-frame ones, dropping some. Among 250,000 to 300,000 clones listed, roughly nine tenths were seen once. This clonotype originated in a woman in her thirties with COVID-19, enrolled during active disease. V gene TRBV3-1 (or the pseudogene TRBV3-2) combines with J gene TRBJ2-1; 7 bases map to TRBD2. The sequenced sample was peripheral blood. This CDR3 reads CASSEGTGTAGDNEQFF. Here the CDR3 DNA reads TGTGCCAGCAGCGAAGGGACCGGGACTGCGGGGGACAATGAGCAGTTCTTC.